The T cell receptor beta chain under discussion was sequenced for a study of immune evolution from preneoplasia to lung adenocarcinoma. Study observations and caveats: Later-stage lesions seemingly showed higher T cell density and diversity than normal lung.

Produced via immunoSEQ multiplex PCR; TCRdb's table is partial and in-frame only. The sample has about 4,300 clones, under 80% seen once. Between about 2014 and 2018, patients underwent resection in Japan or China. The CDR3 is 15 amino acids. The V and J ends lost 2 bases and 2 bases respectively, with 11 bases between them. The germline V gene encodes CDR1 LGHNA and CDR2 YNFKEQ. Concerning this clone: Its antigen is undetermined. The sample carries other DNA sequences with the same CDR3.

V and J are TRBV4-2 and TRBJ2-3; TRBD1 or TRBD2 may be the D gene (5 bases each). Input material: FFPE adjacent normal lung tissue. The origin of this receptor is a person aged 60-79 years with lung adenocarcinoma. In nucleotides, the CDR3 is TGTGCCAGCAGCCAAACCACGGGGACCACAGATACGCAGTATTTT. Translation gives CASSQTTGTTDTQYF.